This entry lists 3 T cell receptor beta chains sequenced from one sample in a study of T cells in localized non-small cell lung cancer. The method was immunoSEQ multiplex PCR; TCRdb's version includes in-frame clones alone and lacks a portion of them. The sample lists 4,000 to 4,500 clones, more than 35% occurring once. The sequenced sample was lung tumor tissue, obtained before any cancer treatment. Receptors were obtained from a woman aged 35 to 70 with stage I lung adenocarcinoma.

This clone appeared once. V is TRBV18 and J is TRBJ2-7; perhaps TRBD1 as D (5 bases). The V gene lost 3 bases and the J gene lost 7 bases, with 10 bases spanning the gap. CDR1 KGHSH and CDR2 LQKENI come from the germline V gene. This CDR3 is 12 amino acids long. In DNA, the CDR3 is TGTGCCAGCTCACCCCAAGGGGTTGAGCAGTACTTC. Protein: CASSPQGVEQYF.

The chain employs TRBV28 and TRBJ1-3; no reliable D call. Looked up from germline, CDR1 is MDHEN and CDR2 is SYDVKM. The V gene lost 6 bases and the J gene lost 3 bases, with 12 bases spanning the gap. The CDR3 consists of 14 residues. The DNA for the CDR3 is TGTGCCAGCAGCCGTGACACGAGTGGAAACACCATATATTTT. It encodes CASSRDTSGNTIYF.

The sample holds a few counts of this clone. V is TRBV30 and J is TRBJ2-7; D gene uncertain. The CDR3 has 11 residues. Trimming shortened V by 0 bases and J by 1 base, and 1 base separated the two germline ends. CDR1 is GTSNPN and CDR2 is SVGIG in the germline V gene (reference sequence). The CDR3 DNA is TGTGCCTGGAGTGTATCCTACGAGCAGTACTTC. Translated: CAWSVSYEQYF.